This T cell receptor (beta chain) came from a study of OX40 agonist ivuxolimab in advanced cancers. About the study: Hepatocellular carcinoma, melanoma, renal cell or head and neck cancer affected the dose-escalation patients.

The data were produced by immunoSEQ multiplex PCR, yet TCRdb's version contains in-frame clones alone and is incomplete. The sample records 65,000 to 75,000 clones, about 81% being singletons. Germline CDR1 SGHTA, CDR2 FQGNSA. CDR3 size: 14 residues. V was shortened by 4 bases and J by 1 base, with 9 bases between the two germline ends. At baseline, cycle 4 day 1, and cycle 7 day 1, blood was sampled. This clone was observed a handful of times. The target antigen is unknown. Whole-study findings and limits: CD8+ T cells averaged more expanded clones than CD4+.

Sequencing was performed on CD4+ or CD8+ T cells sorted from blood, taken in a trial of the OX40 agonist ivuxolimab. The gene calls are TRBV7-2 and TRBJ2-3; the D is unclear. The sequence was obtained from an adult with an advanced solid tumor such as melanoma, head and neck, liver or kidney cancer. CDR3 bases: TGTGCCAGCAGCTCCCCGGCGGGCACAGATACGCAGTATTTT. Its protein product is CASSSPAGTDTQYF.